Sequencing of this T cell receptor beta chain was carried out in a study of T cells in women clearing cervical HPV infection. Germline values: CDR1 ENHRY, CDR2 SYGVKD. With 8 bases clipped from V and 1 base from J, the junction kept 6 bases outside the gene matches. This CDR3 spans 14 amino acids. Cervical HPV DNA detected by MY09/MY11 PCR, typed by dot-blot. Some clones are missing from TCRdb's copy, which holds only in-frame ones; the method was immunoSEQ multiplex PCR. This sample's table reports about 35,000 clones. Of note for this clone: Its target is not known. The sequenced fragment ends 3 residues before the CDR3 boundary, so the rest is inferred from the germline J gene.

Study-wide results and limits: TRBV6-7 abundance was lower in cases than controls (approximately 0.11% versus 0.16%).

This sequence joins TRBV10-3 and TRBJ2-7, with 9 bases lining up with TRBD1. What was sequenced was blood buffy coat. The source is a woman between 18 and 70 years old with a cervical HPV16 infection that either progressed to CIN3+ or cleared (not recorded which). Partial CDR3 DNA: TGTGCCATCTCTCATGGACAGGGGTCCTACGAG. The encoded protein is CAISHGQGSYE. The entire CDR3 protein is CAISHGQGSYEQYF.